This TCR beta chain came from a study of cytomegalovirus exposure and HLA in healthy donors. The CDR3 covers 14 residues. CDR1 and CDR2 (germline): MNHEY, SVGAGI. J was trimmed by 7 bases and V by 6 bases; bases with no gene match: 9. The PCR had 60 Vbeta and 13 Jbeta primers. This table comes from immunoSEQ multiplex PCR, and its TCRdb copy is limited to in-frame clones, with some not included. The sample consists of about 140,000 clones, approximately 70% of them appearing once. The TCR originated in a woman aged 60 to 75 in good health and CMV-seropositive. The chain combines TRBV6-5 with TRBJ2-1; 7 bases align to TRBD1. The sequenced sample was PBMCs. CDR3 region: CASSSWTGSNEQFF. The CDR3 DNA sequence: TGTGCCAGCAGCTCCTGGACAGGCAGTAATGAGCAGTTCTTC.